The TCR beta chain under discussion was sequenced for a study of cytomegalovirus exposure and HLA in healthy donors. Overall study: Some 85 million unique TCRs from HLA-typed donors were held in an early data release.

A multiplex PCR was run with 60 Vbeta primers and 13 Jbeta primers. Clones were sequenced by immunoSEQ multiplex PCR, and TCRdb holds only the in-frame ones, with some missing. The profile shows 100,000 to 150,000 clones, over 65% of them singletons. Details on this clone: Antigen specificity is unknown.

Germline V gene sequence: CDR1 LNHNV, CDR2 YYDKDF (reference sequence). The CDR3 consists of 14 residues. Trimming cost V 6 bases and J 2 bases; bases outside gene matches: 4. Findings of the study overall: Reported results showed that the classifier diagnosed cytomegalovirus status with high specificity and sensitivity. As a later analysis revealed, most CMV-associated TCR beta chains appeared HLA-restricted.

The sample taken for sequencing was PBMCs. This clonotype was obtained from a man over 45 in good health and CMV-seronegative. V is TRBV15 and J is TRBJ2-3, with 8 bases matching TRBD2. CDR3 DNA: TGTGCCACCAGTAGCGGGGTTTTCACAGATACGCAGTATTTT. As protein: CATSSGVFTDTQYF.